Detailed here is one T cell receptor beta chain. The record originates from a study of control samples from healthy donors and cancer patients. Sequencing used immunoSEQ multiplex PCR; TCRdb keeps in-frame clones, though not all of them. This table holds 150,000 to 200,000 clones, less than 95% found once. Material for sequencing was PBMCs. The clonotype comes from a man between 60 and 70 years old with colorectal cancer.

The CDR3, as DNA: TGTGCCAGTAGTATAGGAACAGGGTTTGCCTACGAGCAGTACTTC. Translating it yields CASSIGTGFAYEQYF. The chain employs TRBV19 and TRBJ2-7; D might be TRBD1 (6 bases). Germline lookup yields CDR1 LNHDA and CDR2 SQIVND (reference sequence). The V end lost 1 base, the J end lost 2 bases, and 12 bases lay between the germline ends. The CDR3 extends over 15 amino acids.